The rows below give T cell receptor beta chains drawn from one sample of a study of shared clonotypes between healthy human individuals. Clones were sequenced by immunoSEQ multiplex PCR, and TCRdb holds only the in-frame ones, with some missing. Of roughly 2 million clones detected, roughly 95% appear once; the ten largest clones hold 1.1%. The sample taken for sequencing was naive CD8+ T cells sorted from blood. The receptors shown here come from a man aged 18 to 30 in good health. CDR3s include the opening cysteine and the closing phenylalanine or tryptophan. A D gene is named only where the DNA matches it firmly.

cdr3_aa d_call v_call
CASSVNIQGYEQYF . TRBV6-1
CASSTPPSGQENNEQFF TRBD2 TRBV7-9
CASSVTLALNEQFF . TRBV25-1
CASSPGTEATNEKLFF TRBD1 TRBV4-1
CASSYMGGGEQYF . TRBV6-5
CASSLGGSNYGYTF . TRBV27
CASSQDLEDTQYF . TRBV4-2
CASSIFLAASYEQYF TRBD2 TRBV19
CASSPSSNINEQFF . TRBV13
CASSEALRLDSYNEQFF . TRBV2
CASTPLRIQGDTEAFF TRBD1 TRBV11-2
CASSSLAGLETQYF TRBD2 TRBV28
CASSQGPRQGYTDTQYF TRBD1 TRBV4-1
CAISNGTSGSHEQYF TRBD2 TRBV10-3
CAINHGTLTEQYF . TRBV10-3
CASSRSGSRETQYF TRBD2 TRBV7-2
CASSSGQGAFTYGYTF TRBD1 TRBV11-2
CASSQGPTGDTEAFF TRBD1 TRBV4-1
CASRQGLADTGELFF TRBD2 TRBV7-6
CASSSGQGTEAFF TRBD1 TRBV7-9
CASSVGGVSYEQYF . TRBV9
CASSAQTHQETQYF . TRBV11-2
CASSETSGKETQYF TRBD2 TRBV10-2
CASSNYEQYF . TRBV6-5
CARSLGEGSNTEAFF . TRBV5-3
CASSLGDGLFSYEQYF . TRBV13
CASSSPGSGYEQYF . TRBV7-9
CASSPGFGGANEAFF . TRBV5-4
CASSPQSTLGGEQYF . TRBV7-9
CASSPDSMNTEAFF . TRBV28
CASSVAGLAGNTIYF . TRBV9
CSARLVSEQFF . TRBV20-1
CAWIRQPDYNEQFF . TRBV30
CASSQVGPSGVGYNEQFF TRBD2 TRBV4-1
CASSSRSIGTSEQYF TRBD2 TRBV27
CASSEAGTIREQFF . TRBV9
CATRQGANYGYTF TRBD1 TRBV27
CASSEALLGENTGELFF . TRBV6-1
CASRGTGKTEAFF TRBD1 TRBV5-6
CASSSTFGGAHNEQFF TRBD2 TRBV6-5
CASSAAGYQGNTIYF . TRBV13
CASSTFTNTGELFF . TRBV6-6
CAIGGQGRSYNEQFF TRBD1 TRBV10-3
CASSPHHSIDEQFF . TRBV4-3
CASSFLSSYEQYF . TRBV27
CASSGGWGSQYNEQFF . TRBV9